This T cell receptor beta chain was observed in a study of Graves' ophthalmopathy and Graves' hyperthyroidism. Study in general: Peripheral blood was collected at initial diagnosis, before any treatment.

As to this clonotype: The antigen is undetermined. One end of the junction fails to match germline, which may point to a read error.

Germline V lookup: CDR1 SGHTA, CDR2 FQGNSA. The CDR3 is 13 residues long. Amplifying from RNA transcripts, the study obtained TCR beta CDR3 regions. Following a first-round RT-PCR that used HTBI primers, a second-round multiplex PCR was carried out. TCRdb recomputed calls from the multiplex PCR reads with MiXCR, one row per CDR3 protein. This table holds about 480,000 distinct CDR3 sequences, around 14% found once. Study conclusions and caveats: Built on 13 signatures, a model told ophthalmopathy apart from stable hyperthyroidism with 85% to 90% sensitivity and approximately 81% specificity. Detection in blood was also observed for most expanded thyroid clonotypes above 0.001 frequency.

PBMCs were isolated from an approximately 10 ml sample of fresh peripheral blood. This TCR came from a woman younger than 45 with Graves' ophthalmopathy. This chain uses TRBV7-2 with TRBJ2-7; D uncertain. Input material: blood. The CDR3 sequence: CVSSPDSSYEQYF. For the CDR3, the DNA is TGTGTCAGCAGCCCAGATAGCTCCTACGAGCAGTACTTC. The full variable domain, in which reference TRBV7-2 and TRBJ2-7 provide the parts outside the CDR3, is GAGVSQSPSNKVTEKGKDVELRCDPISGHTALYWYRQSLGQGLEFLIYFQGNSAPDKSGLPSDRFSAERTGGSVSTLTIQRTQQEDSAVYLCVSSPDSSYEQYFGPGTRLTVT.